The entry that follows covers one T cell receptor (beta chain) sequence. As originally analysed: Estimation of nucleated cell counts was performed using reference gene primer amplification. Sequencing used immunoSEQ multiplex PCR; TCRdb keeps in-frame clones, though not all of them. The V and J calls and clone size are taken from that table; D and trimming were inferred from the DNA. Of about 380,000 clones detected, 75% to 90% appear once; the ten largest clones hold under 4%. These data belong to a study of blood T cell repertoires in COVID-19. About the research overall: COVID-19 samples collected from the United States, Italy and Spain covered acute and convalescent phases. T cells, B-cell-depleted T cells, or PBMCs supplied cDNA or gDNA.

This CDR3 is built from 14 residues. Trimming cost V 7 bases and J 5 bases; bases outside gene matches: 6. Germline CDR1 is MNHEY and CDR2 is SVGAGI. The TCR sequence derives from a woman in her late teens or twenties with acute or convalescent COVID-19. Input material: peripheral blood. The V and J genes are TRBV6-5 and TRBJ2-5; 11 bases are a match to TRBD2. CDR3 coding DNA: TGTGCCAGCACCCTAGCGGGAGGAGAGGAGACCCAGTACTTC. Residues: CASTLAGGEETQYF.